The sequence of this T cell receptor beta chain was determined in a study of identical twins (TCRdb year 2016). General notes on the study: To test whether fetal clonotypes persist, this study deep-sequenced TCR alpha and beta repertoires from monozygotic twins, from unrelated adults of various ages, and from cord blood. Replicate twin experiments were performed at different times using different library preparation protocols to rule out contamination.

What the authors observed across the whole study: Fewer insertions were carried by abundant cord blood beta clonotypes, a similar but weaker trend appeared in young adult naive repertoires, and no such trend appeared in memory repertoires. Invariant T cells such as MAIT and iNKT could partly confound zero-insertion analyses, although diverse VJ usage argued against such confounding for most clonotypes. In monozygotic twins, out-of-frame TCR alpha sharing was systematically underestimated by recombination models, although the models agreed with sharing between unrelated individuals. Because the same donors could not be followed over many years, the conclusions relied on cross-sectional statistical analysis. Excess twin sharing in beta out-of-frame sequences was weaker because fewer shared sequences lowered the signal-to-noise ratio. Compared with coincidental sharing between unrelated individuals, out-of-frame TCR alpha sequences shared between twins showed an excess of sequences with low generation probability.

As regards this clonotype: This clone's antigen is unknown. Nothing much larger sits one base from this clone, and base qualities are not available.

Receptor libraries were prepared by 5' RACE. Sequencer: Illumina HiSeq 2000. A universal primer binding site was introduced by template switching, and a unique molecular identifier was present in the final cDNA, enabling accurate counting of TCR cDNA molecules. Specific primers in the conserved constant-segment region were used to synthesize first-strand cDNA for TCR alpha and beta chains. To control for contamination, each cDNA library was double barcoded with a SMART-Mk sample barcode plus Illumina barcodes. TruSeq adapter sequences along with Illumina sample barcodes were introduced in two successive PCR steps. Sequencing of the TCR alpha and beta cDNA libraries was done on the Illumina HiSeq platform using custom primers. The source study handled its data this way. Raw reads were processed with MiGEC to extract unique molecular identifiers, and MiXCR was used to determine CDR3 positions. Recombination models were inferred per individual with the repgenHMM and IGoR tools using an EM algorithm. Shared clonotypes were analyzed with the tcR package in R, and sharing was normalized by the product of cloneset sizes. To study raw recombination free of thymic and clonal selection effects, out-of-frame nonproductive sequences were analyzed. TCRdb reran the public reads through fastp at Q25 and MiXCR, keeping productive beta chains. Here each entry gathers all rows of one CDR3 protein and keeps the most common genes and DNA. TCRdb's processing, not the authors' own work, is the source of the V and J calls. The sample data list 200,000 to 250,000 distinct CDR3 sequences, and 6% to 7% of these were observed just once. 14% to 15% of the sample lies in the top ten.

Every donor was a healthy Caucasian. Three pairs of female monozygotic twins, all aged roughly 18 to 29 years, were included in the twin cohort. Positive isolation kits from Invitrogen were used to isolate the CD4+ and CD8+ T cell populations. Trimming removed 4 bases from V and 0 bases from J; the gene matches leave 7 bases unexplained. For CDR1 and CDR2, the germline V gene lists SGDLS and YYNGEE. The CDR3 runs 16 residues from the cysteine to the phenylalanine. Just the 48-base CDR3 DNA is kept, in frame starting at base 1. These data also formed part of another study, on T cells expressing NK-cell markers. The second investigation adds: About 8 donors provided sorted CD3+CD56+NKG2C+, CD3+CD56+NKG2C- and CD3+CD56-NKG2C+ T-cell subsets, whose TCR beta-chain repertoires were profiled. Among the eight sequenced donors, seven were HCMV-seropositive and one was HCMV-seronegative. To restrict sorting to alphabetaTCR-expressing T cells, an anti-gammadeltaTCR antibody was added in several experiments. For roughly six donors, the dominant CD3+CD56+NKG2C+ clonotypes were among the top 10 CD8+ clonotypes and accounted for about 1.0-7.5% of CD8+ T cells. Those dominant clonotypes were again the most abundant among CD3+CD56-NKG2C+ cells in a handful of donors, at about 25-60.1%. Whether the expanded NKG2C-expressing T cell clones were specific for HCMV antigens remained unclear. The study sequenced eight donors, all healthy volunteers chosen at random: three men and five women. A commercial ELISA kit detecting HCMV-specific IgG in serum was used to determine HCMV serostatus. MIGEC handled demultiplexing of the reads and grouping by UMI, while MiTCR was used to assemble and quantify clonotypes. To exclude erroneous sequences, any TCR cDNA sequence not supported by at least two reads was discarded. Downstream repertoire analysis used the tcR package, and clonotypes were matched across fractions by CDR3 nucleotide sequence plus V segment. VDJmatch was used to annotate antigen specificity against VDJdb, with one amino acid substitution allowed in CDR3.

The TCR originated in a woman aged 18-29 years in good health. Sequencing was performed on CD8+ T cells sorted from blood. This chain joins TRBV9 to TRBJ2-7; the junction holds 10 bases that match TRBD2. The DNA sequence is TGTGCCAGCAGCCCCTATACTAGCGGGATCTCCTACGAGCAGTACTTC. This gives the protein CASSPYTSGISYEQYF.